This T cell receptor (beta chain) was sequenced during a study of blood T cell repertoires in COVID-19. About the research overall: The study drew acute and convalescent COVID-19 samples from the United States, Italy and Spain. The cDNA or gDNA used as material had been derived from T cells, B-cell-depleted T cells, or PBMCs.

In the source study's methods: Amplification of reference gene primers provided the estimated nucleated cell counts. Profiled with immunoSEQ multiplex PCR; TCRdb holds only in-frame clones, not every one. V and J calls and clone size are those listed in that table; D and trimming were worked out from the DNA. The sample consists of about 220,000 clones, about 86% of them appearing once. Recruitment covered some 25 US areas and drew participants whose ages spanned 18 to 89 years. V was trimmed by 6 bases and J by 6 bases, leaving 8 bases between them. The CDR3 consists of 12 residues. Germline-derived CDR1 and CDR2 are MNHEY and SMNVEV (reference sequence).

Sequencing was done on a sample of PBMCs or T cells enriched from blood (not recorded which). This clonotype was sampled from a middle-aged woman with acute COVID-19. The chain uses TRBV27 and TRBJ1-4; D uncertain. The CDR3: CASRAGYEKLFF. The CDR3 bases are TGTGCCAGCAGGGCGGGCTATGAAAAACTGTTTTTT.